The T cell receptor beta chain described here comes from a study of vaccination and CD4 T cells after COVID-19. As for the study in general: Median time from COVID diagnosis to post-COVID sampling was under 120 days (35 to 161).

Treatment specified: roughly 10-day PBMC culture with coronavirus spike peptide pools or control peptides (ViraFEST assay). On day 3 and again on day 7, fresh IL-2 medium was used to replace half the medium. This clonotype appeared a single time. What it recognizes is unknown. With V trimmed by 4 bases and J by 11 bases, 4 bases remained unmatched. CDR3 size: 12 residues. Germline V gives CDR1 SGHAT, CDR2 FQNNGV. Sequencing of the DNA from cultured CD4+ T cells was carried out with the Oncomine TCR Beta short-read assay. Once CD4+ T cells had been cultured, genomic DNA was extracted from them. TCRdb itself ran the PCR reads through MiXCR, one entry per CDR3 protein. Of more than 10,000 distinct CDR3 sequences in the sample, about 44% were seen once.

The chain combines TRBV11-2 with TRBJ2-1; 8 bases map to TRBD2. Sequenced input: CD4+ T cells from blood, cultured in vitro. The sequence derives from a human donor who had recovered from COVID-19. CDR3 DNA sequence: TGTGCCAGCAGCTCTCGCGGGAGGAAGCAGTTCTTC. Amino acids: CASSSRGRKQFF.